The 19 T cell receptor beta chains presented below share a single source sample, sequenced in a study of human T cells and chemical hapten exposure. TCRdb re-called the RACE reads with MiXCR, one entry per CDR3 protein. The sample has roughly 360,000 distinct CDR3 sequences, 4.8% seen once. Time point described: patch test 1, 2 weeks after DPC sensitization. Treatment meaning: therapeutic diphenylcyclopropenone sensitization with weekly scalp DPC. The material sequenced was whole blood, taken in connection with sensitization to the hapten diphenylcyclopropenone (DPC). The source of these receptors is a woman aged 50 to 65 with alopecia areata. Some clones in this sample may be carry-over from other donors' samples.

In its sample, this clonotype was seen many times. CDR3 DNA: TGTGCCAGCAGTTCCCCGGATGGGGGGTCGGGCGGAAACACCATATATTTT. Amino acids: CASSSPDGGSGGNTIYF. The rearrangement uses TRBV12-3 or TRBV12-4 and TRBJ1-3, with D maybe TRBD1 (5 bases). The CDR3 covers 17 residues. V lost 4 bases and J lost 4, with 20 bases in between.

This clonotype has only a few counts. The V gene is TRBV5-1, the J gene TRBJ2-7, with D perhaps matching TRBD1 or TRBD2 (5 bases each). CDR3 length: 15 amino acids. The V end was cut by 2 bases, the J end by 3 bases, with 15 bases between. The germline V gene has CDR1 SGHRS and CDR2 YFSETQ. The CDR3 spells CASSFRDGGYYEQYF. In DNA form, the CDR3 reads TGCGCCAGCAGCTTCCGGGACGGCGGATACTACGAGCAGTACTTC.

V and J are TRBV19 and TRBJ2-7; 8 bases align to TRBD1. Germline CDR1 LNHDA, CDR2 SQIVND (reference sequence). CDR3 length equals 13 residues. The V gene end was trimmed by 6 bases and the J gene end by 5 bases; junction bases not matched to a gene: 6. Written as DNA, the CDR3 is TGTGCCAGTAGGGACAGGGTCCAGGACGAGCAGTACTTC. This translates into CASRDRVQDEQYF.

CDR3 amino acids: CASSTDRPSYNEQFF. The CDR3 coding sequence is TGTGCCAGCAGTACAGACAGGCCCTCCTACAATGAGCAGTTCTTC. The rearrangement links TRBV6-5 to TRBJ2-1, with D possibly matching TRBD1 (6 bases). The CDR3 has 15 residues. Trimming removed 5 bases at V and 0 bases at J, with 11 bases between. Germline V CDR1 and CDR2: MNHEY, SVGAGI.

In its sample, this clonotype was seen a few times. This chain uses TRBV12-3 or TRBV12-4 with TRBJ1-4, with 10 bases identical to TRBD1. This CDR3 has 15 amino acids. V gave up 6 bases and J gave up 4 bases; unmatched junction bases: 5. In DNA, the CDR3 is TGTGCCAGCAGGGGACAGGGGCTGGGTAATGAAAAACTGTTTTTT. It specifies CASRGQGLGNEKLFF.

This chain uses TRBV7-9 with TRBJ2-7, with D perhaps TRBD1 (5 bases). Germline V gene data show CDR1 as SEHNR and CDR2 as FQNEAQ (reference sequence). Trimming took off 6 bases at V and 0 bases at J, with 18 bases between the two ends. The CDR3 runs 16 residues. The DNA of the CDR3 is TGTGCCAGCAGTTTCGCTCGACAGAGCAACTCCTACGAGCAGTACTTC. It yields the protein CASSFARQSNSYEQYF. The variable domain in full, with the rest retrieved from reference TRBV7-9 and TRBJ2-7, is DTGVSQNPRHKITKRGQNVTFRCDPISEHNRLYWYRQTLGQGPEFLTYFQNEAQLEKSRLLSDRFSAERPKGSFSTLEIQRTEQGDSAMYLCASSFARQSNSYEQYFGPGTRLTVT.

This clonotype was detected many times. This chain joins TRBV24-1 and TRBJ2-5; a possible D gene is TRBD2 (5 bases). The germline gives CDR1 KGHDR, CDR2 SFDVKD. This CDR3 spans 16 amino acids. Trimming shortened V by 2 bases and J by 5 bases, and 17 bases separated the two germline ends. This chain's CDR3 is CATSDSSSTGVETQYF. The CDR3 DNA reads as TGTGCCACCAGTGATTCCTCTTCGACCGGGGTGGAGACCCAGTACTTC.

This clonotype has ten or more counts. The J gene is TRBJ2-1, the V gene TRBV5-6, with D maybe TRBD1 (6 bases). Trimming left V 4 bases short and J 3 bases short, with 14 bases between. Germline loops: CDR1 SGHDT, CDR2 YYEEEE. The CDR3 loop spans 15 amino acids. DNA of the CDR3: TGTGCCAGCAGCCAGAGGGGGTGGTACTACAATGAGCAGTTCTTC. The encoded protein is CASSQRGWYYNEQFF.

The V call is TRBV27, the J call TRBJ2-7; D possibly corresponds to TRBD1 (6 bases). The CDR3 contains 13 residues. Germline CDR1 and CDR2: MNHEY and SMNVEV (reference sequence). V gave up 6 bases and J gave up 0 bases, with 9 bases separating them. The CDR3 loop is CASSWGLSYEQYF. CDR3 in DNA: TGTGCCAGCAGCTGGGGGCTCTCCTACGAGCAGTACTTC.

This clonotype was counted many times. V is TRBV3-1 and J is TRBJ2-7, with D possibly being TRBD1 (5 bases). Looked up from germline, CDR1 is LGHDT and CDR2 is YNNKEL (reference sequence). Trimming removed 2 bases from V and 6 bases from J, with 11 bases in between. This CDR3 has 13 amino acids. The CDR3 bases are TGTGCCAGCAGCCAAAGGCAGGGTGCCGAGCAGTACTTC. Amino acids: CASSQRQGAEQYF.

This clonotype was counted ten times or more. The germline gene is not matched at one end of the junction; a read error may be the cause. The chain has TRBV29-1 and TRBJ2-7, with 7 bases identical to TRBD2. The CDR3 is 11 residues long. The germline V gene has CDR1 SQVTM and CDR2 ANQGSEA. As DNA, the CDR3 is TGCAGCGTTGAATTGGGGCGGGGGTTCCTGTTC. This translates into CSVELGRGFLF.

This chain links TRBV5-1 with TRBJ1-4; D is unclear. The V gene's germline CDR1 is SGHRS and CDR2 YFSETQ. The CDR3 extends over 15 amino acids. Deletions cut 0 bases from V and 4 bases from J, with 10 bases between. The CDR3 coding sequence is TGCGCCAGCAGCTTGGGAGTCGGGGATAATGAAAAACTGTTTTTT. Its translation is CASSLGVGDNEKLFF.

This clonotype was observed a few times. The genes are TRBV14 and TRBJ2-3; TRBD1 aligns across 8 bases. CDR1 and CDR2 from the germline V gene are SGHDN and FVKESK. The CDR3 runs 15 residues. The V gene end was trimmed by 2 bases and the J gene end by 3 bases; junction bases not matched to a gene: 4. The CDR3 region is CASSQTTGVTDTQYF. The CDR3 nucleotides read TGTGCCAGCAGCCAAACGACAGGGGTTACAGATACGCAGTATTTT.

This clonotype was seen a handful of times. The DNA of the CDR3 is TGTGCCAGCAGCCAAGATAGCGGGGAGGACAATGAGCAGTTCTTC. Its translation: CASSQDSGEDNEQFF. The V gene is TRBV4-2, the J gene TRBJ2-1; 8 bases line up with TRBD2. The CDR3 consists of 15 residues. CDR1 is LGHNA and CDR2 is YNFKEQ in the germline V gene. Trimming at V came to 0 bases and at J to 5 bases, leaving 3 bases not matched to a gene.

This clonotype was seen ten or more times. The V call is TRBV7-2, the J call TRBJ1-2; D might be TRBD1 (5 bases). CDR1 and CDR2 (germline): SGHTA, FQGNSA. The CDR3 consists of 14 residues. The CDR3 DNA reads as TGTGCGGGGGAGGGCTTAGGGAATAACTATGGCTACACCTTC. Its protein is CAGEGLGNNYGYTF.

This clonotype was found many times. This sequence joins TRBV12-3 or TRBV12-4 and TRBJ2-7, with TRBD1 matching over 8 bases. The CDR3 spans 15 residues. J gave up 3 bases and V 6 bases, and 10 bases lay outside the gene matches. The CDR3 coding sequence is TGTGCCAGCAGACCTGACCCGGGACAGGACTACGAGCAGTACTTC. This sequence encodes CASRPDPGQDYEQYF.

This clonotype appeared a few times. The chain is built from TRBV13 and TRBJ2-3; 8 nucleotides line up with TRBD2. The CDR3 length is 16 residues. Germline V CDR1 and CDR2: PRHDT, FYEKMQ (reference sequence). V shed 5 bases and J 0 bases; nucleotides not matched to a gene: 7. In DNA form, the CDR3 reads TGTGCCAGCAGCGGAGCAACTAGCGGTAGCACAGATACGCAGTATTTT. The encoded protein is CASSGATSGSTDTQYF.

In its sample, this clonotype was seen a few times. The DNA for the CDR3 is TGCGCCAGCAGTCAATCCCCGTCGGGGGCGAGCTCCTACAATGAGCAGTTCTTC. Translated: CASSQSPSGASSYNEQFF. The rearrangement joins TRBV23-1 to TRBJ2-1; TRBD1 or TRBD2 may be the D gene (6 bases each). Being an ORF, TRBV23-1 has a function that is uncertain. The CDR3 runs 18 residues. The V gene lost 0 bases and the J gene lost 0 bases, with 15 bases spanning the gap.

This clonotype has at least ten counts. The rearrangement links TRBV5-1 to TRBJ1-4; the D is unclear. Per the germline V gene, CDR1 is SGHRS and CDR2 is YFSETQ. V was cut by 0 bases and J by 8 bases, with 14 bases left in between. The CDR3 has 15 amino acids. The chain's CDR3 is CASSLEGPTQEKLFF. Written as DNA, the CDR3 is TGCGCCAGCAGCTTGGAAGGCCCGACTCAGGAAAAACTGTTTTTT.